Reported below is one T cell receptor beta chain. Its specificity is not known. This sample stems from a study of cytomegalovirus exposure and HLA in healthy donors. Whole-study context: Ancestry clustering placed 70% to 90% of roughly 400 genotyped donors in the Caucasian-associated cluster. Findings and caveats of the study: A prior analysis recorded that most TCR beta V segments were productive about 87% or about 30% of the time.

The PCR used 60 Vbeta and 13 Jbeta primers. The repertoire was sequenced with immunoSEQ multiplex PCR; TCRdb's copy has only in-frame clones and lacks some. Counted here are more than 50,000 clones, 70% to 75% occurring once; the ten biggest clones make up 30% to 35%. Germline V CDR1 and CDR2: MNHNS, SASEGT. The CDR3 has 17 residues. Trimming left V 1 base short and J 1 base short, with 14 bases between. This TCR derives from a man aged 35 to 55 in good health and CMV-seropositive. The chain is built from TRBV6-1 and TRBJ2-4; D perhaps matches TRBD2 (6 bases). Material: PBMCs. CDR3 region: CASSEVVWRAAKNIQYF. As DNA, the CDR3 is TGTGCCAGCAGTGAAGTTGTTTGGAGGGCGGCCAAAAACATTCAGTACTTC.